The rows below give T cell receptor beta chains drawn from one sample of a study of T-cell memory formation after mild COVID-19. TCRdb re-called the 5' RACE reads through MiXCR, storing one row per CDR3 protein. The data show approximately 300,000 distinct CDR3 sequences, less than 20% seen once. Material for sequencing was PBMCs or a T cell subset sorted from them (not recorded which). Receptors were obtained from a man in his late teens or twenties who had mild COVID-19 (a few samples of this study predate the infection). Cell type and time point are not known. Each CDR3 is given without its conserved first and last residue.

v_call,j_call,cdr3_aa
TRBV7-2,TRBJ2-3,ASSYRVTDTQY
TRBV7-3,TRBJ2-1,ASSLTRTGVNEQF
TRBV27,TRBJ1-1,AKQDGHTEAF
TRBV5-1,TRBJ1-1,ASSLGTGTGWIGTEAF
TRBV19,TRBJ1-1,ASSVNRAMNTEAF
TRBV28,TRBJ1-5,ASSPAVNQPQH
TRBV6-2/TRBV6-3,TRBJ2-7,ASSPTGEADEQY
TRBV2,TRBJ2-1,ASFIGTGYYNEQF
TRBV4-1,TRBJ1-5,ASSQETVNQPQH
TRBV5-1,TRBJ2-5,ASSLPEETQY
TRBV4-2,TRBJ2-1,ASSQDWTSGVGEQF
TRBV3-1,TRBJ2-5,ASSQDLYVGAGPRGPETQY
TRBV2,TRBJ2-5,ASNGPGGVQETQY
TRBV6-5,TRBJ2-3,ASRGLSADTQY
TRBV9,TRBJ1-2,ASIGDRGNGYT
TRBV4-1,TRBJ2-5,ASSPGLADAQETQY
TRBV24-1,TRBJ2-5,ATEGTGSTGETQY
TRBV6-5,TRBJ2-3,ASSYLGETDTQY
TRBV20-1,TRBJ1-3,SARGPLSGNTIY
TRBV12-3/TRBV12-4,TRBJ1-3,ASSPHNSGNTIY
TRBV7-6,TRBJ2-1,ASSLSGGEYNEQF
TRBV5-6,TRBJ2-5,ASSLWTGKGQETQY
TRBV5-1,TRBJ2-1,ASSFGTSGWNEQF
TRBV3-1,TRBJ2-7,ASSPAGDRAYEQY
TRBV6-6,TRBJ1-5,ASSYSSLSRVGDEDQPQH
TRBV6-5,TRBJ2-5,ATSPAGEGETQY
TRBV6-5,TRBJ1-4,ASSYSSQAQKLF